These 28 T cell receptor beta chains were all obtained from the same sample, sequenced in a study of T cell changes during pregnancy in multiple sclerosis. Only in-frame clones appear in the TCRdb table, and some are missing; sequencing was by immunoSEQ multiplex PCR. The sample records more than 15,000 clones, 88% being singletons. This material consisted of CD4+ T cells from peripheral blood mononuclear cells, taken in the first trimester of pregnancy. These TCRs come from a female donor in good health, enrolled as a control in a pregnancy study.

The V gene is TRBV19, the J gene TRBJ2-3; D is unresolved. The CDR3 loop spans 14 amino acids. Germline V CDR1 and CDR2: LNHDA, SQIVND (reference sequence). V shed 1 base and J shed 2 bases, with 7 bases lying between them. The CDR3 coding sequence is TGTGCCAGTAGTATAGGCAAACTCACAGATACGCAGTATTTT. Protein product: CASSIGKLTDTQYF.

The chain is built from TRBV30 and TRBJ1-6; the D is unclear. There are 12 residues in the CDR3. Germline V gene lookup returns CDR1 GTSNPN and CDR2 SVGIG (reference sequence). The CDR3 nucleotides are TGTGCTTCCGGAGGGTTTAATTCACCCCTCCACTTT. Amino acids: CASGGFNSPLHF.

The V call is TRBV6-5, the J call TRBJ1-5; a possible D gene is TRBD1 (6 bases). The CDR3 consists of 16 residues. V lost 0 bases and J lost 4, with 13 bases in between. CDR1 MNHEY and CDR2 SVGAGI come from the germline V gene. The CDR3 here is CASSYSRWTANQPQHF. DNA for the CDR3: TGTGCCAGCAGTTACTCGCGTTGGACAGCTAATCAGCCCCAGCATTTT.

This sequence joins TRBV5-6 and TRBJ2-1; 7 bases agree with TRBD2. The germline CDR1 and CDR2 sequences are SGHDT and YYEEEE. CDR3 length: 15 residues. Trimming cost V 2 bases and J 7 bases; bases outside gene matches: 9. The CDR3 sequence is CASSFGWLGGNEQFF. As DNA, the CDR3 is TGTGCCAGCAGCTTCGGGTGGCTCGGGGGGAATGAGCAGTTCTTC.

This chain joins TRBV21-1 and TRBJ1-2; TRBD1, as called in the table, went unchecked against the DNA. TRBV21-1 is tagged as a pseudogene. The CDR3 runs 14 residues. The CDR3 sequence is CASSTDRGDYGYTF. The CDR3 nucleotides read TGTGCCAGCAGCACTGACAGGGGGGACTATGGCTACACCTTC.

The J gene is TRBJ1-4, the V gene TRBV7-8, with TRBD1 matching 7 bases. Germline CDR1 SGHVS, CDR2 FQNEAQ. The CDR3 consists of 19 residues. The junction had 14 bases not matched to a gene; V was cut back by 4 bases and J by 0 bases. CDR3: CASSWRQGLTDPTNEKLFF. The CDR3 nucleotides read TGTGCCAGCAGCTGGCGACAGGGATTGACTGATCCAACTAATGAAAAACTGTTTTTT.

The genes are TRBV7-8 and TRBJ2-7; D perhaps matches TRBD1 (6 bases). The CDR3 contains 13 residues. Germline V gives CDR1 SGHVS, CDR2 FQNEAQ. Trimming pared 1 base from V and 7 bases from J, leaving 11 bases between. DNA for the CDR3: TGTGCCAGCAGCTTAGGGGGGCCGGGAGAGCAGTACTTC. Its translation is CASSLGGPGEQYF.

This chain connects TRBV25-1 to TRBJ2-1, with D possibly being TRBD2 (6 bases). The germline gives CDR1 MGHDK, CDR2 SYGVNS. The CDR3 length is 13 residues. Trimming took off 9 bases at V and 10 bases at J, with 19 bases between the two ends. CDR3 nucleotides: TGTGCCAGGAAGCTCCGACTCACTAGCGAGCAGTTCTTC. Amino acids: CARKLRLTSEQFF. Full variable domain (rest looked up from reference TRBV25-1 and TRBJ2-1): EADIYQTPRYLVIGTGKKITLECSQTMGHDKMYWYQQDPGMELHLIHYSYGVNSTEKGDLSSESTVSRIRTEHFPLTLESARPSHTSQYLCARKLRLTSEQFFGPGTRLTVL.

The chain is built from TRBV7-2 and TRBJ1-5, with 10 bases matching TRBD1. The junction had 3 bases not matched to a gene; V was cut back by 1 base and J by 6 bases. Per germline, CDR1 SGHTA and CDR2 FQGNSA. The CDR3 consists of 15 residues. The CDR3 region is CASSLERTGGQPQHF. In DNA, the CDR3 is TGTGCCAGCAGCTTAGAGCGGACAGGGGGTCAGCCCCAGCATTTT.

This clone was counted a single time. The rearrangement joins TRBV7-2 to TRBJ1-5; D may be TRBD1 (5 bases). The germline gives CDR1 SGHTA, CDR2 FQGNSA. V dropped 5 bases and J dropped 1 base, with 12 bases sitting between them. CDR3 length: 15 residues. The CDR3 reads CASSPGDRSNQPQHF. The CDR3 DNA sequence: TGTGCCAGCAGCCCCGGCGACAGAAGCAATCAGCCCCAGCATTTT.

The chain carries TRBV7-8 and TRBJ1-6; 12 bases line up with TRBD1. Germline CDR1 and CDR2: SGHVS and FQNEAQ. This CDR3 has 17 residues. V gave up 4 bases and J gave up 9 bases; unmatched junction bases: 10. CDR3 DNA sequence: TGTGCCAGCAGCTACTCCGTCGGGACAGGGGGCGCTTCACCCCTCCACTTT. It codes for CASSYSVGTGGASPLHF.

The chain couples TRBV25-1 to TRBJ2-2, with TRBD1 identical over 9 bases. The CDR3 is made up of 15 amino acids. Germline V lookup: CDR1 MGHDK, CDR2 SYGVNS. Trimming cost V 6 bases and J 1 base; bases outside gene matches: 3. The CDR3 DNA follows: TGTGCCAGCAGGGAGACAGGGGGGAACACCGGGGAGCTGTTTTTT. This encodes CASRETGGNTGELFF.

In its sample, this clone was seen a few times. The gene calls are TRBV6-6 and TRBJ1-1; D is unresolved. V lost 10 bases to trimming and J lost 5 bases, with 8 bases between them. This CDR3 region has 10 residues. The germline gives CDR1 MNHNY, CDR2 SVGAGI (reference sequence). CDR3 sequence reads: CATEETEAFF. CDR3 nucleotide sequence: TGTGCCACGGAGGAGACTGAAGCTTTCTTT.

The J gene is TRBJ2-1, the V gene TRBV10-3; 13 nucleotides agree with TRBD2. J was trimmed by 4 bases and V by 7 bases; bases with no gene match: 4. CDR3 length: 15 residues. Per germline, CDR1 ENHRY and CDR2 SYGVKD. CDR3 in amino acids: CAITPTSGGYNEQFF. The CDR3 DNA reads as TGTGCCATCACCCCGACTAGCGGGGGGTACAATGAGCAGTTCTTC.

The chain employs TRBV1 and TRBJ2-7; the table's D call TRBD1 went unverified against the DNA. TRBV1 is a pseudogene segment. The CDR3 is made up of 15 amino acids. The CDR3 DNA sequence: TGCACCAGCAGCTTACCGGGACAGGCAAACTACGAGCAGTACTTC. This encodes CTSSLPGQANYEQYF.

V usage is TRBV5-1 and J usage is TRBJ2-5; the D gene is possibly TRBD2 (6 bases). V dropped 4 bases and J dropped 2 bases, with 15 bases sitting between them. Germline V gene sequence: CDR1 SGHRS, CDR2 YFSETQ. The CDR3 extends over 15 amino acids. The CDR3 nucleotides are TGCGCCAGCAGCCCGGCGGGACTGCAACAAGAGACCCAGTACTTC. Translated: CASSPAGLQQETQYF. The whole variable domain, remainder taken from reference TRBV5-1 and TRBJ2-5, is KAGVTQTPRYLIKTRGQQVTLSCSPISGHRSVSWYQQTPGQGLQFLFEYFSETQRNKGNFPGRFSGRQFSNSRSEMNVSTLELGDSALYLCASSPAGLQQETQYFGPGTRLLVL.

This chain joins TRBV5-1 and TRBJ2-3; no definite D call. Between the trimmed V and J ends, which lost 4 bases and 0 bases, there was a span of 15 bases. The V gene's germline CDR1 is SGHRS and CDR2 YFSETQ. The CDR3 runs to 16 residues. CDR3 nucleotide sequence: TGCGCCAGCAGCAGCGCTATAATCACTAGCACAGATACGCAGTATTTT. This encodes CASSSAIITSTDTQYF.

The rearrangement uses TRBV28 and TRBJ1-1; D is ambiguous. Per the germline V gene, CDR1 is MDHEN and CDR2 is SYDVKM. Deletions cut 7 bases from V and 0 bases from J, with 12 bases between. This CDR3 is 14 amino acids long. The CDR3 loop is CASTPTYLNTEAFF. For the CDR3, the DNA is TGTGCCAGCACCCCGACATATCTGAACACTGAAGCTTTCTTT.

The CDR3: CASSRDIISGNTIYF. As DNA, the CDR3 is TGCGCCAGCAGCAGGGACATCATCTCTGGAAACACCATATATTTT. The chain has TRBV5-1 and TRBJ1-3; TRBD1 might be the D (6 bases). Looked up from germline, CDR1 is SGHRS and CDR2 is YFSETQ. Deletions cut 4 bases from V and 0 bases from J, with 11 bases between. CDR3 length equals 15 residues.

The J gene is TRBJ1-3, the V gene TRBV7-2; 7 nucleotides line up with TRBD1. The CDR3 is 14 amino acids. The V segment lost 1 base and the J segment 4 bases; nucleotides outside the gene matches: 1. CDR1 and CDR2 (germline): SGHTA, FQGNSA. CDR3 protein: CASSLETGGNTIYF. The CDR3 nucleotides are TGTGCCAGCAGCTTAGAGACAGGGGGAAACACCATATATTTT.

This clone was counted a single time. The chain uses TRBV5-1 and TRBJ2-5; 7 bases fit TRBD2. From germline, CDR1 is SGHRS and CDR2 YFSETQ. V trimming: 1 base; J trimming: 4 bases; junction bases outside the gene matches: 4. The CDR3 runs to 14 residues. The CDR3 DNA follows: TGCGCCAGCAGCTTGCCGGGAGGAGCAGAGACCCAGTACTTC. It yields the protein CASSLPGGAETQYF.

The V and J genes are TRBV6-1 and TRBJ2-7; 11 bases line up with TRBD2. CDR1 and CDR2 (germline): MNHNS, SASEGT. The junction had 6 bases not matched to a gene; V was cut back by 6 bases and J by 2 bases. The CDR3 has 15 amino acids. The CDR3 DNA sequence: TGTGCCAGCAGCTTGTCGACTAGCGGGACCTACGAGCAGTACTTC. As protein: CASSLSTSGTYEQYF.

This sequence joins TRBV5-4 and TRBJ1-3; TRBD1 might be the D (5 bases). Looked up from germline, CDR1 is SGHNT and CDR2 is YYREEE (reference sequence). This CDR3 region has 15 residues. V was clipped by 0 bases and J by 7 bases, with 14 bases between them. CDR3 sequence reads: CASSLAGGGRNTIYF. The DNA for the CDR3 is TGTGCCAGCAGCTTGGCCGGGGGGGGGAGGAACACCATATATTTT.

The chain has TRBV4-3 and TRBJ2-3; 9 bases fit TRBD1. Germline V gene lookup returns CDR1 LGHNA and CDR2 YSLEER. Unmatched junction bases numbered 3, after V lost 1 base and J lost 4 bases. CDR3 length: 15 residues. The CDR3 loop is CASSQGDRVADTQYF. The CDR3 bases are TGCGCCAGCAGCCAAGGGGACAGGGTCGCAGATACGCAGTATTTT.

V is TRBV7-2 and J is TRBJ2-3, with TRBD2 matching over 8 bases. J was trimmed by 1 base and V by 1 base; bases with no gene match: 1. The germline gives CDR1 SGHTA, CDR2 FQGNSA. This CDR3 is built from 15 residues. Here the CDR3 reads CASSLGRGGTDTQYF. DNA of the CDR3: TGTGCCAGCAGCTTAGGGCGGGGGGGCACAGATACGCAGTATTTT.

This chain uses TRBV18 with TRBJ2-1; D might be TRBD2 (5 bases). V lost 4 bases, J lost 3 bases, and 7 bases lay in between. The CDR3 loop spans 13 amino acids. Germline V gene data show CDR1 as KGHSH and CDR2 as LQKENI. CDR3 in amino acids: CASSLRDYNEQFF. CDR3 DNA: TGTGCCAGCTCACTCCGGGACTACAATGAGCAGTTCTTC.

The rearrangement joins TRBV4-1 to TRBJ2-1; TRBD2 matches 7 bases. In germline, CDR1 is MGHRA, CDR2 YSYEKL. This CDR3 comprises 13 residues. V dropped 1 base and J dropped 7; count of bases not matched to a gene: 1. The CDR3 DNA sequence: TGCGCCAGCAGCCAAGGGCGGGGGAATGAGCAGTTCTTC. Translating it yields CASSQGRGNEQFF.

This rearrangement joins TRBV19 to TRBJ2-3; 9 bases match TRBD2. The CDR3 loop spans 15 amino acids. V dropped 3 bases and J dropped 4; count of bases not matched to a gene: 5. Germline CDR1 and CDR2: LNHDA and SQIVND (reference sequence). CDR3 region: CASSISASGADTQYF. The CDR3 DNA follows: TGTGCCAGTAGTATTTCAGCTAGCGGGGCAGATACGCAGTATTTT.